The clone carrying this T cell receptor (beta chain) was detected only a few times. Its antigen is still unknown. The V end was cut by 8 bases, the J end by 4 bases, with 14 bases between. Germline-derived CDR1 and CDR2 are ENHRY and SYGVKD. The CDR3 loop spans 13 amino acids. This sample is part of a study of radiotherapy plus CTLA-4 blockade in lung cancer. In the study overall: Objective response rate was over 15%; disease control rate, around 30%. Study-level findings and limits: Early blood T cell clone dynamics, with interferon-beta, were reported to best predict response. Tumor-derived TCR clones expanded in blood after radiotherapy plus ipilimumab.

Patients in the study, people with chemo-refractory metastatic non-small-cell lung cancer, received focal radiation plus ipilimumab CTLA-4 blockade. The data were produced by immunoSEQ multiplex PCR, yet TCRdb's version contains in-frame clones alone and is incomplete. The sample records about 41,000 clones, more than 70% being singletons. The chain joins TRBV10-3 to TRBJ1-1; no reliable D call. The source of this sequence is a human donor with non-small cell lung cancer who had stable disease on radiotherapy plus ipilimumab. The sample was peripheral blood, taken from a patient treated with radiotherapy plus ipilimumab. The CDR3 bases are TGTGCCATCGGGAAGGGCAGTTCCACTGAAGCTTTCTTT. Translating it yields CAIGKGSSTEAFF.